A selection of T cell receptor beta chains follows, all from one sample in a study of blood T cell repertoires in COVID-19. Clones were sequenced by immunoSEQ multiplex PCR, and TCRdb holds only the in-frame ones, with some missing. This repertoire shows 90,000 to 100,000 clones, 72% found once; its top ten account for approximately 25%. The sequenced sample was peripheral blood. These receptor sequences come from a woman aged 55-75 years in a cohort sampled during active or convalescent COVID-19. Each CDR3 is given with its conserved first and last residue. Fields, in order: V gene, D gene, J gene, clone size, CDR3 protein, CDR3 DNA. D genes are given only for firm matches. Clone sizes are given selectively: once, few, many, or a class where the clone is expanded.

TRBV2,.,TRBJ2-3,.,CASSESLQDTDTQYF,TGTGCCAGCAGTGAATCCCTCCAGGACACAGATACGCAGTATTTT
TRBV2,TRBD1,TRBJ1-6,.,CASSEARQGLTSPLHF,TGTGCCAGCAGTGAAGCGCGACAGGGGCTCACTTCACCCCTCCACTTT
TRBV7-8,.,TRBJ2-7,few,CASSTGLLPYEQYF,TGTGCCAGCAGCACGGGACTCCTTCCCTACGAGCAGTACTTC
TRBV7-9,TRBD2,TRBJ2-3,.,CASSPTSGRTDTQYF,TGTGCCAGCAGCCCTACTAGCGGACGTACAGATACGCAGTATTTT
TRBV10-3,TRBD2,TRBJ2-5,once,CAISVAGDSQETQYF,TGTGCCATCAGTGTCGCGGGGGACTCGCAAGAGACCCAGTACTTC
TRBV9,.,TRBJ1-2,.,CASSVDPRSYGYTF,TGTGCCAGCAGCGTAGATCCACGGAGCTATGGCTACACCTTC
TRBV9,TRBD2,TRBJ2-3,.,CASSASGGPSTDTQYF,TGTGCCAGCAGCGCTAGCGGGGGGCCGTCCACAGATACGCAGTATTTT
TRBV20-1,.,TRBJ2-7,few,CSASVGANHEQYF,TGCAGTGCTAGTGTGGGGGCGAATCACGAGCAGTACTTC
TRBV19,TRBD1,TRBJ2-7,many,CASSLGQGGGEQYF,TGTGCCAGTAGTCTCGGACAGGGTGGAGGCGAGCAGTACTTC
TRBV13,.,TRBJ1-3,.,CASSRLGRGRNTIYF,TGTGCCAGCAGCCGATTGGGCAGGGGCAGAAACACCATATATTTT
TRBV6-1,TRBD2,TRBJ2-1,.,CASSEGGTSVDEQFF,TGTGCCAGCAGTGAAGGAGGGACTAGCGTCGATGAGCAGTTCTTC
TRBV2,TRBD2,TRBJ2-5,.,CASSGLVAGRRETQYF,TGTGCCAGCAGTGGACTTGTAGCGGGCAGGAGGGAGACCCAGTACTTC
TRBV5-1,TRBD2,TRBJ2-1,few,CASSLRSGAYNEQFF,TGCGCCAGCAGCTTGAGGAGCGGGGCCTACAATGAGCAGTTCTTC
TRBV13,TRBD1,TRBJ2-7,.,CASSAGTVYEQYF,TGTGCCAGCAGCGCCGGGACAGTGTACGAGCAGTACTTC
TRBV6-1,TRBD1,TRBJ1-2,.,CASSVAGGYGYTF,TGTGCCAGCAGTGTAGCAGGGGGTTATGGCTACACCTTC
TRBV9,.,TRBJ2-1,.,CASSVDGRRTTYNEQFF,TGTGCCAGCAGCGTAGATGGTAGGAGGACGACCTACAATGAGCAGTTCTTC
TRBV3-1/TRBV3-2,.,TRBJ2-1,once,CASSRRRGGFWEQFF,TGTGCCAGCAGCCGCCGGAGGGGGGGCTTTTGGGAGCAGTTCTTC
TRBV6-2/TRBV6-3,.,TRBJ2-5,.,CASSPPPNGETQYF,TGTGCCAGCAGCCCCCCCCCAAACGGAGAGACCCAGTACTTC
TRBV5-1,TRBD1,TRBJ1-1,.,CASSLWARSTGGTEAFF,TGCGCCAGCAGCTTGTGGGCCCGGAGTACAGGGGGCACTGAAGCTTTCTTT
TRBV4-3,.,TRBJ1-2,.,CASSLAGEAGGYTF,TGCGCCAGCAGCCTCGCCGGGGAGGCTGGTGGCTACACCTTC
TRBV2,TRBD2,TRBJ2-5,.,CASMAGGKETQYF,TGTGCCAGCATGGCGGGGGGTAAGGAGACCCAGTACTTC
TRBV6-5,.,TRBJ1-1,.,CASEGEYTEAFF,TGTGCCAGCGAGGGGGAGTACACTGAAGCTTTCTTT
TRBV3-1/TRBV3-2,.,TRBJ2-2,.,CASSQRGANTGELFF,TGTGCCAGCAGCCAGCGCGGGGCGAACACCGGGGAGCTGTTTTTT
TRBV15,.,TRBJ2-5,.,CATSSPFIGTGETQYF,TGTGCCACCAGCAGCCCCTTCATTGGTACCGGGGAGACCCAGTACTTC
TRBV5-4,.,TRBJ2-5,.,CASSSSRETQYF,TGTGCCAGCAGCTCAAGCCGGGAGACCCAGTACTTC
TRBV5-5,TRBD2,TRBJ2-1,.,CASSGLIAGTSHPSYNEQFF,TGTGCCAGCAGCGGTCTTATCGCCGGGACTAGCCATCCCTCCTACAATGAGCAGTTCTTC
TRBV4-3,.,TRBJ1-4,.,CASSHAHRSTNEKLFF,TGCGCCAGCAGCCACGCTCACAGGTCAACTAATGAAAAACTGTTTTTT
TRBV4-1,.,TRBJ1-1,.,CASSQVPPGQITEAFF,TGCGCCAGCAGCCAAGTCCCGCCAGGGCAAATCACTGAAGCTTTCTTT
TRBV19,.,TRBJ1-2,.,CASTPGRFNYGYTF,TGTGCCAGTACCCCGGGGAGGTTTAACTATGGCTACACCTTC
TRBV20-1,.,TRBJ1-1,.,CSASGVDEAFF,TGCAGTGCTAGCGGGGTTGATGAAGCTTTCTTT
TRBV27,TRBD2,TRBJ2-2,.,CASSLQLAGGPGELFF,TGTGCCAGCAGTTTACAGCTAGCGGGGGGGCCCGGGGAGCTGTTTTTT
TRBV19,.,TRBJ1-2,.,CASSLLDLANYGYTF,TGTGCCAGTAGTTTGCTTGACTTAGCTAACTATGGCTACACCTTC
TRBV12-5,TRBD2,TRBJ2-5,once,CASGPGLAGQETQYF,TGTGCTAGTGGTCCGGGACTAGCGGGCCAAGAGACCCAGTACTTC
TRBV10-3,.,TRBJ2-2,.,CAIGQGKPGELFF,TGTGCCATCGGGCAGGGGAAGCCCGGGGAGCTGTTTTTT
TRBV18,.,TRBJ2-7,.,CASSPITGGAYEQYF,TGTGCCAGCTCACCCATCACAGGGGGGGCTTACGAGCAGTACTTC
TRBV3-1/TRBV3-2,.,TRBJ1-1,.,CASSRFGGGTEAFF,TGTGCCAGCAGCCGGTTCGGGGGTGGGACTGAAGCTTTCTTT
TRBV15,.,TRBJ1-2,once,CATSRDDTGDFYGYTF,TGTGCCACCAGCAGAGATGATACCGGAGACTTCTATGGCTACACCTTC
TRBV6-5,.,TRBJ2-7,.,CASSYSPDILFYEQYF,TGTGCCAGCAGTTACTCTCCAGACATCCTATTCTACGAGCAGTACTTC
TRBV5-4,TRBD1,TRBJ1-6,few,CASRLDRGTNSPLHF,TGTGCCAGCAGGTTGGACAGGGGAACTAATTCACCCCTCCACTTT
TRBV3-1/TRBV3-2,.,TRBJ2-7,.,CASSQLSGDEQYF,TGTGCCAGCAGCCAACTGTCAGGGGACGAGCAGTACTTC
TRBV11-2,.,TRBJ2-2,.,CASSLGVTYTGELFF,TGTGCCAGCAGCTTAGGAGTCACCTACACCGGGGAGCTGTTTTTT
TRBV15,.,TRBJ1-2,.,CATSREIGGDGYTF,TGTGCCACCAGCAGAGAGATTGGGGGGGATGGCTACACCTTC
TRBV3-1/TRBV3-2,TRBD1,TRBJ1-2,.,CASSHRDRGNYGYTF,TGTGCCAGCAGCCACCGGGACAGGGGTAACTATGGCTACACCTTC
TRBV7-2,TRBD2,TRBJ2-7,few,CASRRLAGGYEQYF,TGTGCCAGCAGAAGACTAGCGGGGGGGTACGAGCAGTACTTC
TRBV29-1,.,TRBJ2-7,.,CSVRPDSDHEQYF,TGCAGCGTGCGGCCGGACAGTGACCACGAGCAGTACTTC
TRBV24-1,TRBD1,TRBJ2-3,.,CATSDGRTGISTDTQYF,TGTGCCACCAGTGATGGGCGGACAGGGATAAGCACAGATACGCAGTATTTT
TRBV5-4,TRBD2,TRBJ2-5,once,CAGTSGGAVEETQYF,TGTGCCGGGACTAGCGGGGGGGCAGTGGAAGAGACCCAGTACTTC
TRBV4-1,TRBD2,TRBJ2-3,.,CASSQELVAGGADTQYF,TGCGCCAGCAGCCAAGAATTGGTAGCGGGGGGTGCAGATACGCAGTATTTT
TRBV11-2,.,TRBJ1-3,once,CASSFRWESGNTIYF,TGTGCCAGCAGCTTCCGGTGGGAGTCTGGAAACACCATATATTTT
TRBV6-7,TRBD1,TRBJ1-5,.,CASSYRTGSNQPQHF,TGTGCCAGCAGTTACCGGACAGGGAGCAATCAGCCCCAGCATTTT
TRBV6-1,TRBD1,TRBJ2-2,once,CASSERRQGTGELFF,TGTGCCAGCAGTGAGAGGAGACAGGGGACCGGGGAGCTGTTTTTT
TRBV7-9,TRBD1,TRBJ2-7,once,CASSGQGGLDEQYF,TGTGCCAGCAGCGGACAGGGGGGACTGGACGAGCAGTACTTC
TRBV27,.,TRBJ1-1,.,CASSFGRYMNTEAFF,TGTGCCAGCAGTTTTGGCAGGTATATGAACACTGAAGCTTTCTTT
TRBV5-1,TRBD1,TRBJ2-2,.,CASSPTGLPGELFF,TGCGCCAGCAGCCCGACAGGGCTTCCCGGGGAGCTGTTTTTT
TRBV5-1,TRBD2,TRBJ2-5,.,CASSRDYSGGAGETQYF,TGCGCCAGCAGCCGGGACTACAGCGGGGGGGCGGGAGAGACCCAGTACTTC